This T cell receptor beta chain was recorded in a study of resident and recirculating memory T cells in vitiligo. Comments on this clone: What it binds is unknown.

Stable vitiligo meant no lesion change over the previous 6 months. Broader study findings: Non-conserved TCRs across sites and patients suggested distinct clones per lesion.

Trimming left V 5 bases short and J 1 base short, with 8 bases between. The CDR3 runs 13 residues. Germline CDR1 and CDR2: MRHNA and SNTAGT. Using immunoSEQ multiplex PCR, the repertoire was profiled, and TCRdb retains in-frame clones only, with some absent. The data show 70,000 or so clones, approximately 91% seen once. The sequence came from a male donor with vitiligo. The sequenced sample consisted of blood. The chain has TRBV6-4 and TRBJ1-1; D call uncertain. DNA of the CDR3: TGTGCCAGCAGTCCAACATCGAACACTGAAGCTTTCTTT. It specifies CASSPTSNTEAFF.